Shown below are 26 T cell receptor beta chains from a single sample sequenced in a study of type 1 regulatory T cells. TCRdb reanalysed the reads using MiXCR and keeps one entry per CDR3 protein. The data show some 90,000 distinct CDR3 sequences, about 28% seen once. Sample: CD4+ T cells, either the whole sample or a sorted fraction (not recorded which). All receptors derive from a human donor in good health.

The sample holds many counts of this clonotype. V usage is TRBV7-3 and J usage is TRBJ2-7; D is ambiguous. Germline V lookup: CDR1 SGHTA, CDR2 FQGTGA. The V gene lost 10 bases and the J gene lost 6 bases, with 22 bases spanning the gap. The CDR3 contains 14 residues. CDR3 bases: TGTGCCACTTCCCGGTACCTCTACCCTCTCGAGCAGTACTTC. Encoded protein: CATSRYLYPLEQYF.

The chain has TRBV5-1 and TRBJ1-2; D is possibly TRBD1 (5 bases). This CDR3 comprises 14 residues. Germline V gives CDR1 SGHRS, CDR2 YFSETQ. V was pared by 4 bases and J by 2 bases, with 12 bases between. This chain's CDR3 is CASSLSSGNYGYTF. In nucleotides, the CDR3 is TGCGCCAGCAGCCTTAGCTCAGGGAACTATGGCTACACCTTC.

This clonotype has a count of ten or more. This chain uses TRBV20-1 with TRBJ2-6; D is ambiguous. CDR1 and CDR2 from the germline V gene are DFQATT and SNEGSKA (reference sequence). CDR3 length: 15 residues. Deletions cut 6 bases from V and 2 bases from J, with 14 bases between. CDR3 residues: CSAPPQAAGANVLTF. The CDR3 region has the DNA TGCAGTGCGCCGCCTCAGGCAGCTGGGGCCAACGTCCTGACTTTC.

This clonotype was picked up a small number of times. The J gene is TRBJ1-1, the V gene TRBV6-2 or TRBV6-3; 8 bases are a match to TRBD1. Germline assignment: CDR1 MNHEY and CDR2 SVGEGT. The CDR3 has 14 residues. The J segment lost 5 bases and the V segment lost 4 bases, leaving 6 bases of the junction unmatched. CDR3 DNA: TGTGCCAGCAGTTCAGTCGACAGGGGTACTGAAGCTTTCTTT. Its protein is CASSSVDRGTEAFF.

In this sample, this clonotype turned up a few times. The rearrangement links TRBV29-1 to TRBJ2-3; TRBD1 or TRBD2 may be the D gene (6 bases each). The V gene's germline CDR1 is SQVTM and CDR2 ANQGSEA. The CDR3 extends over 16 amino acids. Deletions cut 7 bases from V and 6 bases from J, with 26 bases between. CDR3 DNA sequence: TGCAGCGCCGCCCGCCCGCGCGGGACAACTGGCGATACGCAGTATTTT. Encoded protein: CSAARPRGTTGDTQYF.

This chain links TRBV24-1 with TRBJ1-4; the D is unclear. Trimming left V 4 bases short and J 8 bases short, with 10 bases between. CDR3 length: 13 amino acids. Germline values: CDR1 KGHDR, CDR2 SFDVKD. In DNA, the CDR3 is TGTGCCACCAGTGACCACAGAGGCGAAAAACTGTTTTTT. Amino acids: CATSDHRGEKLFF.

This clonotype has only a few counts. As DNA, the CDR3 is TGTGCCAGCAGTGGAGTACAGGGGGCCCACACTGAAGCTTTCTTT. Protein: CASSGVQGAHTEAFF. The chain couples TRBV2 to TRBJ1-1, with 9 bases identical to TRBD1. Germline assignment: CDR1 SNHLY and CDR2 FYNNEI. J was trimmed by 3 bases and V by 4 bases; bases with no gene match: 6. The CDR3 is 15 residues long. The full variable domain, its missing parts supplied by reference TRBV2 and TRBJ1-1, is EPEVTQTPSHQVTQMGQEVILRCVPISNHLYFYWYRQILGQKVEFLVSFYNNEISEKSEIFDDQFSVERPDGSNFTLKIRSTKLEDSAMYFCASSGVQGAHTEAFFGQGTRLTVV.

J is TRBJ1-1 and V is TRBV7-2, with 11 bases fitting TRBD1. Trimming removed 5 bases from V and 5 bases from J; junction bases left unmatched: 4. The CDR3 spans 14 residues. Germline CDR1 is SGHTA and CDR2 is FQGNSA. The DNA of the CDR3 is TGTGCCAGCAGCCATGGGACAGGGGGGACTGAAGCTTTCTTT. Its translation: CASSHGTGGTEAFF.

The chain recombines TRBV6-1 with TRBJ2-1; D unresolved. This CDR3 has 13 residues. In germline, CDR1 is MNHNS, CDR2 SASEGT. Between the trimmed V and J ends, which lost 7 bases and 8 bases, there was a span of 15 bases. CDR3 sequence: CASTEWAIDEQFF. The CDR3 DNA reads TGTGCCAGCACCGAGTGGGCTATCGATGAGCAGTTCTTC.

Written as DNA, the CDR3 is TGTGCCAGCAGCCCCAGGGGGACGGACAATGAGCAGTTCTTC. As protein: CASSPRGTDNEQFF. This chain uses TRBV5-5 with TRBJ2-1; TRBD1 agrees at 7 bases. After removal of 4 bases from V and 5 bases from J, the junction contained 6 bases not matched to a gene. In germline, CDR1 is SGHKS, CDR2 YYEKEE (reference sequence). CDR3 length: 14 amino acids.

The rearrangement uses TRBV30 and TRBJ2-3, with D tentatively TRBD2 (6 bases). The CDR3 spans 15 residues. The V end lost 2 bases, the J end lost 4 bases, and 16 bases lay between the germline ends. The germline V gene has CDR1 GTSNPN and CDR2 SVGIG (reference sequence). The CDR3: CAWSPPEPGADTQYF. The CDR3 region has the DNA TGTGCCTGGAGTCCGCCGGAGCCGGGGGCAGATACGCAGTATTTT.

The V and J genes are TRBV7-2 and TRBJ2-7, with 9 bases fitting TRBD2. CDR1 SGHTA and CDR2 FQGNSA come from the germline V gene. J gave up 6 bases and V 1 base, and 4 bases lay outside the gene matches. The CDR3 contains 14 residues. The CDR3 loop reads CASSLELAGGEQYF. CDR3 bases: TGTGCCAGCAGCTTAGAACTAGCGGGCGGCGAGCAGTACTTC.

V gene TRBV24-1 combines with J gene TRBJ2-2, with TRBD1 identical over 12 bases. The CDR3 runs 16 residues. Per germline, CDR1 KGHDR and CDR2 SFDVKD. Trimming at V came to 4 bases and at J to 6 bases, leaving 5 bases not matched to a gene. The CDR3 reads CATSDYGTGGSGELFF. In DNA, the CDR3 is TGTGCCACCAGTGACTACGGGACAGGGGGCTCCGGGGAGCTGTTTTTT.

The CDR3 region has the DNA TGTGCCACCTCCGTTGATGTGGGACAAGGGTTGACAGATACGCAGTATTTT. Translating gives CATSVDVGQGLTDTQYF. This chain connects TRBV5-4 to TRBJ2-3; D is possibly TRBD1 (6 bases). V was clipped by 9 bases and J by 3 bases, with 26 bases between them. The CDR3 covers 17 residues. CDR1 and CDR2 from the germline V gene are SGHNT and YYREEE (reference sequence). Supplemented by reference TRBV5-4 and TRBJ2-3, the full variable domain reads ETGVTQSPTHLIKTRGQQVTLRCSSQSGHNTVSWYQQALGQGPQFIFQYYREEENGRGNFPPRFSGLQFPNYSSELNVNALELDDSALYLCATSVDVGQGLTDTQYFGPGTRLTVL.

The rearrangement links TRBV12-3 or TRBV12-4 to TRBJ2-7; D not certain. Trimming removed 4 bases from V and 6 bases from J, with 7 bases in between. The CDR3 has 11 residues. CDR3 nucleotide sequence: TGTGCCAGCAGTTCCCGGAGCGAGCAGTACTTC. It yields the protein CASSSRSEQYF.

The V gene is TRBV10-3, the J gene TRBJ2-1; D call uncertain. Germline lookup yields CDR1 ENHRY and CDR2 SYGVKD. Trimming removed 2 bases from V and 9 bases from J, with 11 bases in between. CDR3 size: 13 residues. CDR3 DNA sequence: TGTGCCATCAGTGAGACCCGGGTCGGTGAGCAGTTCTTC. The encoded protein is CAISETRVGEQFF.

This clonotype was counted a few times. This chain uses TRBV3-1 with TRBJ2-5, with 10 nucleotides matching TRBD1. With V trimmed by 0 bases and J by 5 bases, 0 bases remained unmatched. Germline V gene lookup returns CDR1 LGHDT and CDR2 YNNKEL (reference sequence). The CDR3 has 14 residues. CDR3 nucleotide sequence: TGTGCCAGCAGCCAAGAGGACAGGGGGGAGACCCAGTACTTC. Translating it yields CASSQEDRGETQYF.

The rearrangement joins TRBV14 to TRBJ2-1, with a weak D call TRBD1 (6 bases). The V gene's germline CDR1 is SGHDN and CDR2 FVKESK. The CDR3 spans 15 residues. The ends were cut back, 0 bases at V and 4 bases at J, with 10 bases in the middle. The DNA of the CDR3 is TGTGCCAGCAGCCAAGAATTAGGGGGTTACAATGAGCAGTTCTTC. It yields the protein CASSQELGGYNEQFF.

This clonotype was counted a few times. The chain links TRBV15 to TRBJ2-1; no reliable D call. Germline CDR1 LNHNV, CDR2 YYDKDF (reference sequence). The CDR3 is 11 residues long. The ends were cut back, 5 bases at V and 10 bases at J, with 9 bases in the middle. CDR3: CATSLNVEQFF. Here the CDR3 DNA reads TGTGCCACCAGCTTAAATGTGGAGCAGTTCTTC.

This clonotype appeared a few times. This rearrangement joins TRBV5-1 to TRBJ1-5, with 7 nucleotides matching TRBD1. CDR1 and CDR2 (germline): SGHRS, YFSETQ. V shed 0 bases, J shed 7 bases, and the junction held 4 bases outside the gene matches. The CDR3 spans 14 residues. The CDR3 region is CASSLGQGTQPQHF. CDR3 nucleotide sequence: TGCGCCAGCAGCTTGGGACAGGGTACCCAGCCCCAGCATTTT.

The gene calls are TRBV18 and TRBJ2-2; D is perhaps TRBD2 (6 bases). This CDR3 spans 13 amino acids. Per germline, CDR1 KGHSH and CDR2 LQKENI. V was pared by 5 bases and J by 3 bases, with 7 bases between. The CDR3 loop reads CASSVADTGELFF. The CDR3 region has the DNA TGTGCCAGCTCAGTAGCGGACACCGGGGAGCTGTTTTTT.

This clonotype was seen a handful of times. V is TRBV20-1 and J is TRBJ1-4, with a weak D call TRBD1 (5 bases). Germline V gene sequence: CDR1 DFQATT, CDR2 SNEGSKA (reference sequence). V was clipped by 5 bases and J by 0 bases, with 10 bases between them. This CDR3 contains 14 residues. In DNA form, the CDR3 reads TGCAGTGCTGGCCGGGACGCAACTAATGAAAAACTGTTTTTT. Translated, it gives CSAGRDATNEKLFF.

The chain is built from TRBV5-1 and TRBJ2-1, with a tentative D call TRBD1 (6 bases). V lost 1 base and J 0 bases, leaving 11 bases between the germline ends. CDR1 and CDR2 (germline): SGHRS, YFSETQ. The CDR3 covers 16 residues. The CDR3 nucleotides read TGCGCCAGCAGCTTGAGACAGGCTAGCTCCTACAATGAGCAGTTCTTC. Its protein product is CASSLRQASSYNEQFF.

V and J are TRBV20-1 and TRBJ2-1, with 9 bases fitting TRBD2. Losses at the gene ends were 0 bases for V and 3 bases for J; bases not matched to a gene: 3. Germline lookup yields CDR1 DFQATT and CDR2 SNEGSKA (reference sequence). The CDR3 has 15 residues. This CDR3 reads CSARDLSGGYNEQFF. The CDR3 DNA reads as TGCAGTGCTAGAGATCTTAGCGGGGGCTACAATGAGCAGTTCTTC.

The CDR3 bases are TGTGCCAGTATGCTGGGATGGGGGGACATTCAGTACTTC. Translated, it gives CASMLGWGDIQYF. The chain couples TRBV19 to TRBJ2-4; D might be TRBD2 (6 bases). The germline V gene encodes CDR1 LNHDA and CDR2 SQIVND (reference sequence). The CDR3 is 13 amino acids. The V end was cut by 7 bases, the J end by 8 bases, with 15 bases between.

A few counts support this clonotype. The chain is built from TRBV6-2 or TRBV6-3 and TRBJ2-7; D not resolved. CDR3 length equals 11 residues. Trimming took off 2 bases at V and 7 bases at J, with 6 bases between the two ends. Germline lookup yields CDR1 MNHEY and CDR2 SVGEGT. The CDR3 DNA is TGTGCCAGCAGTTACAGCCGAGAGCAGTACTTC. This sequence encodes CASSYSREQYF.